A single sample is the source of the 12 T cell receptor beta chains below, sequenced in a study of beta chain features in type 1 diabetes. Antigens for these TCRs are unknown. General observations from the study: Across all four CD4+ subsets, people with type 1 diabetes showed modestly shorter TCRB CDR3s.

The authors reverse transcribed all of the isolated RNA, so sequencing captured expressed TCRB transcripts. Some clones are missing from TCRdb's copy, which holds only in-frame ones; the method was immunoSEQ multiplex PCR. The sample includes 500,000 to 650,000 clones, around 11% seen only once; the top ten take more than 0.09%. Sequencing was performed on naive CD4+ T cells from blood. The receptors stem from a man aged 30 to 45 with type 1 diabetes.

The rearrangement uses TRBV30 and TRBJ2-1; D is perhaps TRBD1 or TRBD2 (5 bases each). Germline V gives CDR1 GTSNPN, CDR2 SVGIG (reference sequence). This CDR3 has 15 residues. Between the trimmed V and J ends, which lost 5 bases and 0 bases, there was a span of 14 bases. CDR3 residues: CAWGSGAVSYNEQFF. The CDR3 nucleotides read TGTGCCTGGGGGTCCGGGGCGGTCTCCTACAATGAGCAGTTCTTC.

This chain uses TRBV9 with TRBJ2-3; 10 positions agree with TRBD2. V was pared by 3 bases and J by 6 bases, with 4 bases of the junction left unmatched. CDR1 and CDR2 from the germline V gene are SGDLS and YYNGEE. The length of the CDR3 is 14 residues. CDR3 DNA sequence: TGTGCCAGCAGCGAGCGGGGGGGCTGGGATACGCAGTATTTT. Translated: CASSERGGWDTQYF.

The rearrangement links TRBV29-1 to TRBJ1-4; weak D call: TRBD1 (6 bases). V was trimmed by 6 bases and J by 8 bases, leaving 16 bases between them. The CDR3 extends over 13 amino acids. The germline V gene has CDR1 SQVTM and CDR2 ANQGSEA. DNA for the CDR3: TGCAGCGTACGTAGGGGGACCGGCGAAAAACTGTTTTTT. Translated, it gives CSVRRGTGEKLFF.

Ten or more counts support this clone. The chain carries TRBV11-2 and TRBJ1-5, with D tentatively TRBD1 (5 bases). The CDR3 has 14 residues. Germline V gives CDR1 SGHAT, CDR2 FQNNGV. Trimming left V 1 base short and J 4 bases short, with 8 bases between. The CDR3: CASSLVWGNQPQHF. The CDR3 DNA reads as TGTGCCAGCAGCTTAGTCTGGGGGAATCAGCCCCAGCATTTT.

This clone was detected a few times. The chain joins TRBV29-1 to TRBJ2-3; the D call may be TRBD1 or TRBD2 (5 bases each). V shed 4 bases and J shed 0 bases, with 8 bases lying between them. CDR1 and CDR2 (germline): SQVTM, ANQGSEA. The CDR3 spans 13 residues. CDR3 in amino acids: CSVGGVSTDTQYF. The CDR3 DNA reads TGCAGCGTTGGAGGGGTAAGCACAGATACGCAGTATTTT.

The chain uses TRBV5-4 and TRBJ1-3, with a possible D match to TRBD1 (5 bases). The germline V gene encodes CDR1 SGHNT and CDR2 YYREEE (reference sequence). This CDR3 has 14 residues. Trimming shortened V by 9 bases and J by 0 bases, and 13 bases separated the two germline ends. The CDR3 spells CATYGARSGNTIYF. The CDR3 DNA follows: TGTGCCACGTACGGGGCCCGCTCTGGAAACACCATATATTTT.

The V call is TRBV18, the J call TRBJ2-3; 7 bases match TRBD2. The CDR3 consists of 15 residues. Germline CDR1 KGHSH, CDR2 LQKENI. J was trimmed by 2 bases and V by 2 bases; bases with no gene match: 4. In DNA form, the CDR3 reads TGTGCCAGCTCACCATCGGCGGGGGTCACAGATACGCAGTATTTT. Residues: CASSPSAGVTDTQYF.

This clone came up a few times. CDR3 residues: CASSLDGETQYF. The CDR3 DNA is TGTGCCAGCAGCCTGGACGGGGAGACCCAGTACTTC. The chain couples TRBV7-6 to TRBJ2-5; D remains unclear. Trimming removed 5 bases at V and 5 bases at J, with 9 bases between. Germline V CDR1 and CDR2: SGHVS, FNYEAQ. The length of the CDR3 is 12 residues.

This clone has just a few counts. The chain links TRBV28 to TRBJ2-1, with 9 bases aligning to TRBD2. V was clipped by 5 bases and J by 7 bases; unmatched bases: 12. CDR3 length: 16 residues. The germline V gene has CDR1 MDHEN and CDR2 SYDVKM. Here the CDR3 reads CASSGAAGLAGNEQFF. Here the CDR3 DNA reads TGTGCCAGCAGTGGGGCCGCGGGACTAGCAGGGAATGAGCAGTTCTTC.

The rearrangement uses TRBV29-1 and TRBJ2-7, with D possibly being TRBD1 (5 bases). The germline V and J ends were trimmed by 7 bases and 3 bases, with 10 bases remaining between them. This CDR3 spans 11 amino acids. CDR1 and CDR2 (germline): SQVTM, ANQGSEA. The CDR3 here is CSATDNYEQYF. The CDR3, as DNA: TGCAGCGCTACGGACAACTACGAGCAGTACTTC.

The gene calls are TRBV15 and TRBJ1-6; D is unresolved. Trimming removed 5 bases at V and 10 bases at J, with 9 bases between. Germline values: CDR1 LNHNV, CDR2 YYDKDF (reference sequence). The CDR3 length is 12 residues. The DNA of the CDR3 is TGTGCCACCAGCCCCGTGAGCTCACCCCTCCACTTT. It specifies CATSPVSSPLHF.

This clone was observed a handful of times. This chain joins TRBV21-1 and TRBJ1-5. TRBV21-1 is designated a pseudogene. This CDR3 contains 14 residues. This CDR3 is CASSKEGGPLPQHF. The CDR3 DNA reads TGTGCCAGCAGCAAAGAGGGAGGGCCCCTTCCCCAGCATTTT.